Listed below are T cell receptor beta chains from one sample, sequenced in a study of vaccination effects on CD4 cells after COVID-19. The protocol was immunoSEQ multiplex PCR, while the TCRdb copy is restricted to in-frame clones and leaves out a portion. The table records over 60,000 clones, 74% of them present only once. For these TCRs, the target antigens are not known. Sequencing was performed on CD4+ T cells from PBMCs cultured with HCoV-229E spike peptides, taken after COVID-19 vaccination. All receptors derive from a human donor who received a COVID-19 vaccine. Both conserved end residues are part of each CDR3. The D gene is left open where the match is weak. Not all rows give a size; the values are once, few, many and, for expanded clones, a class.

J: TRBJ1-1
V: TRBV7-2
D: -
size: -
CDR3: CASSVTGLEAFF
DNA: TGTGCCAGCAGCGTGACAGGTCTTGAAGCTTTCTTT

J: TRBJ1-4
V: TRBV2
D: -
size: few
CDR3: CASSENRGVEVF
DNA: TGTGCCAGCAGTGAAAATCGGGGGGTAGAGGTTTTT

J: TRBJ2-1
V: TRBV30
D: TRBD2
size: -
CDR3: CARGGGYNEQFF
DNA: TGTGCCCGCGGGGGGGGCTACAATGAGCAGTTCTTC

J: TRBJ1-1
V: TRBV9
D: -
size: -
CDR3: CASSPSGPGKTLLWNTEAFF
DNA: TGTGCCAGCAGCCCAAGTGGTCCAGGGAAAACCCTACTATGGAACACTGAAGCTTTCTTT

J: TRBJ2-3
V: TRBV5-1
D: -
size: -
CDR3: CASSLESLAGTQYF
DNA: TGCGCCAGCAGCTTGGAGAGCCTAGCAGGTACGCAGTATTTT

J: TRBJ1-6
V: TRBV11-1
D: TRBD1
size: -
CDR3: CASTQQGFNSPLHF
DNA: TGTGCCAGCACTCAACAGGGGTTTAATTCACCCCTCCACTTT

J: TRBJ1-3
V: TRBV30
D: -
size: -
CDR3: CAWSWGANTIYF
DNA: TGTGCCTGGAGTTGGGGGGCGAACACCATATATTTT

J: TRBJ1-1
V: TRBV7-3
D: TRBD1
size: once
CDR3: CASSTTGGSTEAFF
DNA: TGTGCCAGCAGCACGACAGGGGGAAGCACTGAAGCTTTCTTT

J: TRBJ2-1
V: TRBV7-3
D: -
size: -
CDR3: CASSSARGSSYNEQFF
DNA: TGTGCCAGCAGCTCCGCCAGGGGATCCTCCTACAATGAGCAGTTCTTC

J: TRBJ1-1
V: TRBV19
D: TRBD1
size: -
CDR3: CASSAVQGAWAFF
DNA: TGTGCCAGTAGTGCCGTACAGGGGGCTTGGGCTTTCTTT

J: TRBJ2-5
V: TRBV27
D: TRBD2
size: -
CDR3: CASSLGIGGGAHQETQYF
DNA: TGTGCCAGCAGTTTAGGGATCGGCGGGGGGGCCCACCAAGAGACCCAGTACTTC

J: TRBJ1-1
V: TRBV7-2
D: TRBD1
size: -
CDR3: CASSWFGTGNTEAFF
DNA: TGTGCCAGCAGCTGGTTTGGGACAGGGAACACTGAAGCTTTCTTT

J: TRBJ1-5
V: TRBV19
D: -
size: -
CDR3: CASSSGTALLNQPQHF
DNA: TGTGCCAGTAGTTCCGGGACGGCCTTACTTAATCAGCCCCAGCATTTT

J: TRBJ2-2
V: TRBV19
D: -
size: -
CDR3: CASSIYTNTGELFF
DNA: TGTGCCAGTAGTATTTACACCAACACCGGGGAGCTGTTTTTT

J: TRBJ1-2
V: TRBV4-1
D: -
size: once
CDR3: CASSQENYGYTF
DNA: TGCGCCAGCAGCCAGGAAAACTATGGCTACACCTTC

J: TRBJ2-5
V: TRBV28
D: TRBD1
size: -
CDR3: CASSEQGALTQYF
DNA: TGTGCCAGCAGCGAACAGGGGGCCCTGACCCAGTACTTC

J: TRBJ2-2
V: TRBV2
D: TRBD1
size: -
CDR3: CASQLTGTGPGELFF
DNA: TGTGCCAGCCAATTAACTGGGACAGGGCCCGGGGAGCTGTTTTTT

J: TRBJ1-1
V: TRBV13
D: -
size: -
CDR3: CASSRRSNVNTEAFF
DNA: TGTGCCAGCAGCCGACGCTCGAACGTGAACACTGAAGCTTTCTTT

J: TRBJ1-2
V: TRBV5-8
D: -
size: few
CDR3: CASSFRGGDESF
DNA: TGTGCCAGCAGCTTTCGAGGGGGAGACGAGTCCTTC

J: TRBJ2-3
V: TRBV7-9
D: -
size: -
CDR3: CASSLRTGRNTDTQYF
DNA: TGTGCCAGCAGCTTAAGAACAGGGAGGAACACAGATACGCAGTATTTT

J: TRBJ1-6
V: TRBV18
D: TRBD1
size: -
CDR3: CASSPTGERSPLHF
DNA: TGTGCCAGCTCACCGACAGGGGAGCGTTCACCCCTCCACTTT

J: TRBJ1-5
V: TRBV3-1/TRBV3-2
D: -
size: few
CDR3: CASSKTGNQPQHF
DNA: TGTGCCAGCAGCAAGACAGGTAATCAGCCCCAGCATTTT

J: TRBJ2-5
V: TRBV30
D: TRBD2
size: few
CDR3: CAWSVQQGGAQYF
DNA: TGTGCCTGGAGTGTACAGCAGGGAGGGGCCCAGTACTTC

J: TRBJ2-1
V: TRBV11-3
D: -
size: -
CDR3: CASSFSDPLQGSSYNEQFF
DNA: TGTGCCAGCAGCTTCTCAGACCCTCTACAGGGAAGCTCCTACAATGAGCAGTTCTTC

J: TRBJ1-2
V: TRBV11-2
D: TRBD1
size: -
CDR3: CASSIGQANNYGYTF
DNA: TGTGCCAGCAGCATTGGACAGGCAAATAACTATGGCTACACCTTC

J: TRBJ2-1
V: TRBV11-2
D: -
size: -
CDR3: CASSATPGTSYEQFF
DNA: TGTGCCAGCAGCGCCACCCCCGGGACTTCCTATGAGCAGTTCTTC

J: TRBJ1-1
V: TRBV12-3/TRBV12-4
D: TRBD1
size: -
CDR3: CASSRDRGTEAFF
DNA: TGTGCCAGCAGCAGGGACAGGGGAACTGAAGCTTTCTTT

J: TRBJ1-1
V: TRBV5-1
D: -
size: -
CDR3: CASSLRGFISEAFF
DNA: TGCGCCAGCAGCTTGAGGGGGTTTATCTCTGAAGCTTTCTTT

J: TRBJ2-2
V: TRBV18
D: -
size: -
CDR3: CASSPRQSNTGELFF
DNA: TGTGCCAGCTCACCACGACAGTCGAACACCGGGGAGCTGTTTTTT

J: TRBJ1-1
V: TRBV7-2
D: TRBD1
size: -
CDR3: CASSFQGQLNTEAFF
DNA: TGTGCCAGCAGCTTCCAGGGACAGTTGAACACTGAAGCTTTCTTT

J: TRBJ2-5
V: TRBV7-2
D: TRBD2
size: -
CDR3: CASSLAGTSVQETQYF
DNA: TGTGCCAGCAGCTTAGCCGGGACTAGCGTCCAAGAGACCCAGTACTTC